The present entry profiles one T cell receptor (beta chain) with its context. Produced via immunoSEQ multiplex PCR; TCRdb's table is partial and in-frame only. This sample has about 130,000 clones, with about 93% found just once. These data originate in a study of T cell responses to AZD1222 COVID-19 vaccine. Study-level background: The study pooled second doses at about 4 or about 12 weeks.

Here the sequenced sample was peripheral blood, taken on day 0 of AZD1222 vaccination. This clonotype was sampled from an adult in good health.

The CDR3 nucleotides read TGCGCCAGCAGCTTGGATATAGGGAGGAACTCCTATGGCTACACCTTC. Translation: CASSLDIGRNSYGYTF. The gene calls are TRBV5-1 and TRBJ1-2, with D uncertain. The CDR3 spans 16 residues. The V and J ends lost 0 bases and 4 bases respectively, with 16 bases between them. Germline V CDR1 and CDR2: SGHRS, YFSETQ.